Below, 11 T cell receptor beta chains from the same sample are listed, as sequenced in a study of T cells in narcolepsy. Sequencing used immunoSEQ multiplex PCR; TCRdb keeps in-frame clones, though not all of them. The repertoire holds around 18,000 clones, under 90% seen once, with over 0.7% in the top ten. Sequencing was performed on memory (CD45RA-) CD4+ T cells from blood. These receptors were obtained from a human donor in good health.

This sequence joins TRBV9 and TRBJ1-2, with D maybe TRBD1 (6 bases). The CDR3 runs 15 residues. Germline V gene lookup returns CDR1 SGDLS and CDR2 YYNGEE. Trimming took 4 bases from V and 3 from J, leaving 16 bases between them. The CDR3 spells CASSPEVGGHYGYTF. The CDR3 region has the DNA TGTGCCAGCAGCCCCGAGGTAGGGGGGCACTATGGCTACACCTTC.

This clone was seen only a few times. The V gene is TRBV2, the J gene TRBJ2-7; 11 positions agree with TRBD2. V was clipped by 4 bases and J by 6 bases; unmatched bases: 8. Germline-derived CDR1 and CDR2 are SNHLY and FYNNEI. The CDR3 has 15 amino acids. The CDR3, as DNA: TGTGCCAGCAGTGTATTAGCGGGAGGGCCGGGCGAGCAGTACTTC. It codes for CASSVLAGGPGEQYF.

This sequence joins TRBV28 and TRBJ1-2; the D is unclear. Trimming shortened V by 2 bases and J by 4 bases, and 8 bases separated the two germline ends. The CDR3 totals 13 residues. Germline CDR1 MDHEN, CDR2 SYDVKM. CDR3 sequence reads: CASSLMVSYGYTF. The CDR3 coding sequence is TGTGCCAGCAGTTTAATGGTTTCCTATGGCTACACCTTC.

For this clone: The sample contains more than one DNA sequence encoding this CDR3. This chain connects TRBV14 to TRBJ1-4; TRBD1 might be the D (6 bases). Germline V gene lookup returns CDR1 SGHDN and CDR2 FVKESK. The V end was cut by 2 bases, the J end by 0 bases, with 10 bases between. This CDR3 contains 16 residues. CDR3 residues: CASSQPTGSTNEKLFF. CDR3 coding DNA: TGTGCCAGCAGCCAACCAACAGGGTCAACTAATGAAAAACTGTTTTTT.

The chain links TRBV30 to TRBJ2-1; 13 bases are a match to TRBD2. Germline assignment: CDR1 GTSNPN and CDR2 SVGIG (reference sequence). This CDR3 is built from 15 residues. Trimming took 7 bases from V and 7 from J; bases not matched to a gene: 10. CDR3 protein: CALIAGTSGANEQFF. The CDR3 DNA follows: TGTGCCTTGATAGCCGGGACTAGCGGGGCAAATGAGCAGTTCTTC.

The chain recombines TRBV30 with TRBJ1-4, with 7 positions matching TRBD1. The CDR3 has 17 residues. The J segment lost 1 base and the V segment lost 2 bases, leaving 10 bases of the junction unmatched. Per the germline V gene, CDR1 is GTSNPN and CDR2 is SVGIG (reference sequence). This CDR3 reads CAWSYRGLGGTNEKLFF. CDR3 nucleotides: TGTGCCTGGAGTTACAGGGGCCTGGGAGGAACTAATGAAAAACTGTTTTTT.

V is TRBV7-6 and J is TRBJ1-2, with a possible D match to TRBD1 (6 bases). The CDR3 totals 14 residues. Looked up from germline, CDR1 is SGHVS and CDR2 is FNYEAQ. With 10 bases removed from V and 6 bases from J, the gap between germline ends came to 21 bases. The CDR3 loop reads CATDYRGAGDGYTF. CDR3 bases: TGTGCCACCGATTATAGGGGGGCAGGTGATGGCTACACCTTC.

This clone was recorded once. The chain carries TRBV6-1 and TRBJ2-1; TRBD2 aligns across 12 bases. The CDR3 extends over 14 amino acids. Per germline, CDR1 MNHNS and CDR2 SASEGT. The V gene end was trimmed by 3 bases and the J gene end by 15 bases; junction bases not matched to a gene: 9. The chain's CDR3 is CASSEGTSGLRRFF. In nucleotides, the CDR3 is TGTGCCAGCAGTGAGGGGACTAGCGGGTTACGACGGTTCTTC.

A word on this clone: The junction shows a germline mismatch at one end, possibly a read error. This chain joins TRBV4-2 and TRBJ1-4; possibly TRBD1 for D (5 bases). Germline CDR1 is LGHNA and CDR2 is YNFKEQ. The CDR3 runs to 17 residues. DNA for the CDR3: TGTGCCAGCAGCCGCCAGAGGGGATCTGCAACGAATGAAAAACTGTTTTTT. Its protein product is CASSRQRGSATNEKLFF.

This clone was recorded a few times. The chain is built from TRBV5-8 and TRBJ1-1, with no clear D. Germline V gives CDR1 SGHTS, CDR2 YDEGEE. V was shortened by 5 bases and J by 4 bases, with 15 bases between the two germline ends. The CDR3 contains 14 residues. The CDR3 bases are TGTGCCAGCAGTTCAAGGCGAGGGTCCACTGAAGCTTTCTTT. Its protein product is CASSSRRGSTEAFF.

The gene calls are TRBV7-2 and TRBJ2-5; no clear D gene. Germline V CDR1 and CDR2: SGHTA, FQGNSA. The V gene lost 6 bases and the J gene lost 0 bases, with 14 bases spanning the gap. This CDR3 is built from 15 residues. The CDR3 sequence: CASSVGILYQETQYF. The CDR3 DNA follows: TGTGCCAGCAGTGTTGGCATTTTGTACCAAGAGACCCAGTACTTC.